The source of this T cell receptor beta chain is a study of T cells in Graves' hyperthyroidism and ophthalmopathy. This clonotype was observed many times. RNA transcripts yielded amplified TCR beta CDR3 regions. With the HTBI primer set, the TCR CDR3 went through a first round of RT-PCR. TCRdb re-called the multiplex PCR reads through MiXCR, storing one row per CDR3 protein. The repertoire holds under 800,000 distinct CDR3 sequences, with 13% to 15% as singletons. The V gene end was trimmed by 6 bases and the J gene end by 9 bases; junction bases not matched to a gene: 7. Germline loops: CDR1 KGHSH, CDR2 LQKENI. The length of the CDR3 is 15 residues.

The sample consisted of blood. The sequence was collected from a woman aged 18-35 years with Graves' hyperthyroidism. This chain uses TRBV18 with TRBJ2-4; 14 nucleotides line up with TRBD2. This chain's CDR3 is CASSPGLAGASIQYF. The CDR3 coding sequence is TGTGCCAGCTCGCCGGGACTAGCGGGAGCAAGCATTCAGTACTTC. The variable domain in full, with the rest retrieved from reference TRBV18 and TRBJ2-4, is NAGVMQNPRHLVRRRGQEARLRCSPMKGHSHVYWYRQLPEEGLKFMVYLQKENIIDESGMPKERFSAEFPKEGPSILRIQQVVRGDSAAYFCASSPGLAGASIQYFGAGTRLSVL.